The 21 T cell receptor beta chains below come from one sample, sequenced in a study of T-cell memory formation after mild COVID-19. TCRdb analysed the 5' RACE reads with MiXCR anew, one entry per CDR3 protein. The profile shows about 400,000 distinct CDR3 sequences, about an eighth of them singletons. Sample: PBMCs or a T cell subset sorted from them (not recorded which). These TCRs come from a man aged 18-30 years who had mild COVID-19 (a few samples of this study predate the infection). Cell type and time point are not known.

This clonotype came up many times. This rearrangement joins TRBV20-1 to TRBJ2-7; TRBD2 agrees at 13 bases. The J segment lost 1 base and the V segment lost 6 bases, leaving 6 bases of the junction unmatched. The CDR3 consists of 15 residues. Looked up from germline, CDR1 is DFQATT and CDR2 is SNEGSKA (reference sequence). In nucleotides, the CDR3 is TGCAGTGCGCGGACTAGCGGGGGCCTATCCTACGAGCAGTACGTC. This encodes CSARTSGGLSYEQYV.

This clonotype has a count of ten or more. J is TRBJ2-5 and V is TRBV5-1; TRBD1 agrees at 7 bases. This CDR3 comprises 16 residues. V dropped 4 bases and J dropped 2; count of bases not matched to a gene: 11. Germline loops: CDR1 SGHRS, CDR2 YFSETQ. The CDR3 DNA follows: TGCGCCAGCAGCACCGGTCAGGGGACAGTTCAAGAGACCCAGTACTTC. Amino acids: CASSTGQGTVQETQYF.

This clonotype was detected a few times. The chain combines TRBV27 with TRBJ2-3; 13 nucleotides line up with TRBD2. This CDR3 comprises 16 residues. Germline trimming cut 6 bases from V and 5 bases from J; bases unmatched to any gene: 8. Germline assignment: CDR1 MNHEY and CDR2 SMNVEV (reference sequence). DNA of the CDR3: TGTGCCAGCAGCACGGGACTAGCGGGGATGAGAGATACGCAGTATTTT. It encodes CASSTGLAGMRDTQYF.

This chain joins TRBV7-2 and TRBJ2-3; either TRBD1 or TRBD2 may supply D (5 bases each). Germline values: CDR1 SGHTA, CDR2 FQGNSA. Trimming shortened V by 10 bases and J by 8 bases, and 25 bases separated the two germline ends. There are 15 residues in the CDR3. The CDR3 DNA is TGTGCCACAGGGACCGGGACCCCCGTAGCGAGTACGCAGTATTTT. Its protein is CATGTGTPVASTQYF.

This rearrangement joins TRBV20-1 to TRBJ2-7; D may match TRBD1 or TRBD2 (6 bases each). V was cut by 5 bases and J by 4 bases, with 15 bases left in between. This CDR3 comprises 13 residues. Germline V lookup: CDR1 DFQATT, CDR2 SNEGSKA (reference sequence). CDR3 DNA: TGCAGTGCTGGGGGGCCGGGGAGGTACGAGCAGTACTTC. Its protein is CSAGGPGRYEQYF.

This clonotype appeared many times. The CDR3 region is CASSQVPTGRPNYEQYF. CDR3 nucleotides: TGCGCCAGCAGCCAAGTCCCCACAGGGAGACCTAACTACGAGCAGTACTTC. The chain couples TRBV4-1 to TRBJ2-7, with D tentatively TRBD1 (6 bases). The CDR3 contains 17 residues. CDR1 and CDR2 from the germline V gene are MGHRA and YSYEKL. Trimming left V 1 base short and J 3 bases short, with 19 bases between.

The CDR3 spells CASSIRDVGYSGNTIYF. The DNA for the CDR3 is TGTGCCAGTAGTATAAGAGATGTCGGATACTCTGGAAACACCATATATTTT. The chain combines TRBV19 with TRBJ1-3; D is uncertain. The germline V and J ends were trimmed by 2 bases and 0 bases, with 14 bases remaining between them. There are 17 residues in the CDR3. Per germline, CDR1 LNHDA and CDR2 SQIVND (reference sequence).

This clonotype occurred many times. This chain uses TRBV12-3 or TRBV12-4 with TRBJ2-3; the match to TRBD2 covers 9 bases. The CDR3 spans 16 residues. The J segment lost 10 bases and the V segment lost 1 base, leaving 12 bases of the junction unmatched. The CDR3 region has the DNA TGTGCCAGCAGTTTAGGGGGTAGCGGGGGAGTTTCGGCGCAGTATTTT. Its translation: CASSLGGSGGVSAQYF.

This clonotype was counted only a few times. The chain couples TRBV7-9 to TRBJ2-7, with a weak D call TRBD1 (7 bases). V was cut by 4 bases and J by 0 bases, with 10 bases left in between. In germline, CDR1 is SEHNR, CDR2 FQNEAQ (reference sequence). The length of the CDR3 is 14 residues. CDR3: CASSWGDSSYEQYV. CDR3 coding DNA: TGTGCCAGCAGCTGGGGGGACAGCTCCTACGAGCAGTACGTC.

This clonotype turned up a few times. This chain uses TRBV6-6 with TRBJ2-2; D gene unclear. This CDR3 is 11 amino acids long. CDR1 and CDR2 (germline): MNHNY, SVGAGI (reference sequence). V lost 10 bases and J 3 bases, leaving 6 bases between the germline ends. CDR3 nucleotides: TGTGCCACTCGTTACACCGGGGAGCTGTTTTTT. Translated, it gives CATRYTGELFF.

This clonotype has more than one count but fewer than ten. The chain carries TRBV20-1 and TRBJ2-1; no reliable D call. In germline, CDR1 is DFQATT, CDR2 SNEGSKA (reference sequence). The V gene lost 6 bases and the J gene lost 11 bases, with 14 bases spanning the gap. The CDR3 has 11 amino acids. This CDR3 is CSAYPRLKQFF. The CDR3 DNA sequence: TGCAGTGCATACCCCAGGTTAAAGCAGTTCTTC.

The V call is TRBV29-1, the J call TRBJ2-1; D unresolved. CDR1 is SQVTM, CDR2 ANQGSEA, per germline. The length of the CDR3 is 11 residues. Trimming took off 6 bases at V and 6 bases at J, with 9 bases between the two ends. This CDR3 is CSVGYSNEQFF. For the CDR3, the DNA is TGCAGCGTCGGTTACAGCAATGAGCAGTTCTTC.

The CDR3 sequence: CASSFSGGSGELFF. Here the CDR3 DNA reads TGTGCCAGCAGCTTCAGCGGGGGATCCGGGGAGCTGTTTTTT. The V and J genes are TRBV9 and TRBJ2-2, with 8 positions matching TRBD2. CDR1 and CDR2 (germline): SGDLS, YYNGEE. Losses at the gene ends were 4 bases for V and 6 bases for J; bases not matched to a gene: 5. The CDR3 length is 14 residues.

The chain has TRBV6-6 and TRBJ2-1, with a tentative D call TRBD1 (5 bases). CDR3 size: 14 residues. V was cut by 4 bases and J by 5 bases, with 12 bases left in between. Germline CDR1 MNHNY, CDR2 SVGAGI (reference sequence). CDR3 region: CASSSTDSDNEQFF. CDR3 DNA: TGTGCCAGCAGTTCAACAGACAGTGACAATGAGCAGTTCTTC.

This clonotype was counted between two and nine times. The chain has TRBV6-6 and TRBJ1-4; weak D call: TRBD1 (6 bases). V lost 5 bases and J lost 6, with 13 bases in between. Germline V gives CDR1 MNHNY, CDR2 SVGAGI (reference sequence). The CDR3 extends over 14 amino acids. The CDR3 bases are TGTGCCAGCAGTGGAACAGGGAAGGATGAAAAACTGTTTTTT. Its protein product is CASSGTGKDEKLFF.

This clonotype has a handful of counts. CDR3 DNA: TGTGCCAGCACCTTGGACAGGGGGCGAGGTGAGCAGTTCTTC. Residues: CASTLDRGRGEQFF. The rearrangement joins TRBV6-2 or TRBV6-3 to TRBJ2-1, with TRBD1 identical over 11 bases. Germline V gene data show CDR1 as MNHEY and CDR2 as SVGEGT. V was clipped by 7 bases and J by 9 bases; unmatched bases: 8. The CDR3 covers 14 residues.

This chain connects TRBV7-9 to TRBJ2-2; D perhaps matches TRBD1 (5 bases). Germline loops: CDR1 SEHNR, CDR2 FQNEAQ (reference sequence). This CDR3 is built from 15 residues. The V gene lost 3 bases and the J gene lost 9 bases, with 17 bases spanning the gap. CDR3 loop: CASSFGQETHRELFF. In DNA form, the CDR3 reads TGTGCCAGCAGCTTCGGACAAGAAACGCATAGGGAGCTGTTTTTT.

This clonotype was observed many times. The V call is TRBV6-5, the J call TRBJ1-2; TRBD1 matches 7 bases. With V trimmed by 7 bases and J by 8 bases, 22 bases remained unmatched. The CDR3 spans 17 residues. CDR1 is MNHEY, CDR2 SVGAGI, per germline. The CDR3 loop reads CASTHGDRHPGGRGYTF. In DNA form, the CDR3 reads TGTGCCAGCACCCACGGGGACAGACACCCCGGGGGTAGGGGCTACACCTTC.

This clonotype showed up many times. The DNA of the CDR3 is TGCGCCAGCAGCTCGCAGGGGAACACCGGGGAGCTGTTTTTT. The encoded protein is CASSSQGNTGELFF. This sequence joins TRBV5-1 and TRBJ2-2, with D possibly TRBD1 on 5 matching bases. V was cut by 3 bases and J by 1 base, with 7 bases left in between. CDR3 length: 14 amino acids. Germline V gene lookup returns CDR1 SGHRS and CDR2 YFSETQ.

The rearrangement joins TRBV4-1 to TRBJ1-1, with 7 nucleotides matching TRBD1. This CDR3 comprises 16 residues. The V segment lost 4 bases and the J segment 1 base; nucleotides outside the gene matches: 9. Germline CDR1 MGHRA, CDR2 YSYEKL. Here the CDR3 reads CASSPTGRGRNTEAFF. The CDR3 DNA follows: TGCGCCAGCAGCCCCACAGGGAGGGGGCGGAACACTGAAGCTTTCTTT.

Ten or more counts support this clonotype. DNA of the CDR3: TGCGCCAGCAGTCCCGAGGGGGCAGATACGCAGTATTTT. Translated, it gives CASSPEGADTQYF. The rearrangement joins TRBV5-1 to TRBJ2-3; D perhaps matches TRBD1 (6 bases). Trimming took off 5 bases at V and 4 bases at J, with 11 bases between the two ends. The CDR3 is made up of 13 amino acids. CDR1 SGHRS and CDR2 YFSETQ come from the germline V gene.